The source of this T cell receptor beta chain is a study of T cells in Graves' hyperthyroidism and ophthalmopathy (dated by TCRdb to between 2018 and 2021). Turning to the overall study: Peripheral blood samples were taken at initial diagnosis, before any treatment was given. To identify TCR V-J signatures that set the groups apart, the researchers used a discovery cohort of roughly 100 patients, made up of some 41 with Graves' ophthalmopathy and 55 to 65 with stable Graves' hyperthyroidism. Prospective prediction of ophthalmopathy was tested in an independent validation cohort of some 19 hyperthyroidism patients and some 17 patients who later progressed to ophthalmopathy. The 75 to 100 discovery patients were randomly split 7:3 into training and test sets. The study also compared thyroid tissue and blood T-cell repertoires from over 5 Graves' hyperthyroidism patients. Once sampling was done, hyperthyroidism patients were given methimazole at a starting dose of 30 mg daily, whereas ophthalmopathy patients were given high-dose intravenous methylprednisolone. The paper reports TCR Vbeta CDR3 sequencing of approximately 130 peripheral blood samples: 40 to 45 ophthalmopathy, under 80 hyperthyroidism and approximately 17 progressor patients.

Graves' hyperthyroidism was defined as stable when no progression to ophthalmopathy occurred over 18 months of follow-up. Hyperthyroidism patients were newly diagnosed, with disease duration under 2 months, and aged 18 to 65 years. Any patient with an uncontrolled infection, another autoimmune disease, pregnancy or lactation was excluded. Diagnoses were based on clinical symptoms, serum thyroxine and TRAb, thyroid ultrasound and orbital computed tomography. PBMCs were isolated from approximately 10 ml of fresh peripheral blood by Ficoll-Paque density gradient centrifugation. Total RNA was extracted using Trizol reagent, and RNA quality was assessed on an Agilent 2100 Bioanalyzer. The TCR beta CDR3 regions were amplified from RNA transcripts. The first round of RT-PCR for the TCR CDR3 was performed with the HTBI primer set and the Qiagen OneStep RT-PCR kit. Libraries were constructed in a second round of multiplex PCR, after which size selection and purification were performed. Libraries were sequenced paired-end with 100 bp reads on an Illumina HiSeq2000. The published analysis was carried out like this. SOAPnuke was used to process the raw data, removing reads that contained adapters or uncalled bases, had a mean Phred below 15, or lacked an exact match to the constant primer or identifier. High-quality paired reads were merged with COPE v1.2.5, and unique nucleotide sequences were defined as clonotypes. MiTCR v1.1 was used to align the clonotypes against IMGT TRBV, TRBD and TRBJ reference segments. The analysis was restricted to V-J combinations with a frequency above 0.0001, which together covered about 99% of the repertoires. A TCS score was defined as the ratio between F50 (clonal expansion) and ExV (chaos), using BLOSUM62-based TCRdist between CDR3 peptides within each V-J. Welch's t-statistics and random forest reduced roughly 530 V-J features to about 12, which were used in a naive Bayes classifier (R e1071). TCRdb reran the public reads through fastp at Q25 and MiXCR, keeping productive beta chains. Each CDR3 protein gets just one entry, which takes the most common genes and DNA from the rows behind it. What appears here as the V and J calls and clone size reflects TCRdb's work, not the paper's. This sample lists approximately 710,000 distinct CDR3 sequences; around 16% were detected once. Roughly a sixth of the sample rests with the top ten.

This clonotype was picked up many times. The antigen this receptor binds is unknown. A much larger clonotype is one base distant, so this may be a read error. Summary of the overall study and its limitations: Most expanded thyroid clonotypes (frequency above 0.001) were also detected in blood, a finding suggesting that blood repertoires may reflect thyroid immune responses. During validation, the model predicted progression to ophthalmopathy a median of approximately 6.5 months ahead of onset, with around 65% sensitivity and around 72% specificity. A model built on a 13 V-J signature distinguished ophthalmopathy from stable hyperthyroidism, reaching around 88% sensitivity and around 82% specificity in cross-validation and 80%/75% in testing. No statistical method was used to fix the sample size in advance, and group allocation was not hidden from the investigators.

Sequenced: blood. The clonotype comes from a man in his fifties with Graves' hyperthyroidism.

The DNA sequence is as follows: TGTGCCAGCAGTTCGACTAGCGGGAGGGGCAATGAGCAGTTCTTC. This is translated as CASSSTSGRGNEQFF. The sequence links TRBV27 to TRBJ2-1, and TRBD2 aligns with 14 junction nucleotides. The germline V gene (reference sequence) supplies CDR1 MNHEY and CDR2 SMNVEV. The CDR3 runs 15 residues from the cysteine to the phenylalanine. Only the CDR3 DNA is retained, 45 bases long and in frame from the first base. The germline V and J ends show losses of 4 bases and 6 bases respectively, and no gene match explains 2 bases of the junction.